This T cell receptor (beta chain) was obtained from a study of blood T cells in healthy people across ages (dated by TCRdb to 2013 to 2016). Describing the broader study: In model experiments, roughly one uniquely barcoded TCR beta cDNA molecule per two T cells was captured by template switching. To track age-related changes in TCR beta repertoire diversity, the study relied on deep sequencing normalized with unique cDNA molecular identifiers. Four age groups were formed from the donors: young (average roughly 16 years), middle-aged (approximately 40), aged (roughly 58) and long-lived (approximately 78). For two donors (one aged 18 to 30 and one aged 80 or older), the study analyzed two additional independent replicas of 1 million unique cDNA reads from the same blood draw.

Trimmed from V: 4 bases; trimmed from J: 8 bases; junction bases lacking a gene match: 5. CDR1 is given as PRHDT and CDR2 as FYEKMQ, both from the germline V gene (reference sequence). The CDR3 measures 14 amino acids from cysteine to phenylalanine. Only the CDR3 part of the read is kept: 42 bases, read in frame from the first base. Here is what the overall study found, with its caveats: Observed TCR beta diversity per million T cells fell roughly linearly with age, and a significant reduction was already apparent by age around 40. Because donor CMV infection status was unknown, age-related changes in expanded clonotypes were potentially confounded. The percentage of naive T cells measured by flow cytometry correlated strongly with observed TCR beta diversity. Compared with the aged group, more naive CD4+ T cells, fewer expanded clones and increased TCR diversity were shown by the long-lived group, suggesting age selection. Total diversity estimates from one million sequenced T cells were considered lower bounds and underestimates. Conclusive comparison of naive and antigen-experienced compartments was prevented by the profiling of bulk unsorted PBMCs.

The library was produced with 5' RACE. This sample was sequenced with an Illumina HiSeq 2500. A second roughly 7 to 12 cycle PCR used a sample-barcoded 5' primer and a J-beta primer mix. A unique molecular identifier was introduced onto each TCR beta cDNA molecule by a template-switch 5' adaptor carrying 12 random nucleotides. At least 3 million CDR3-containing paired-end reads were obtained from each sample. First-strand cDNA synthesis was performed from all RNA using the Mint cDNA synthesis kit, with priming by a TRBC-specific oligonucleotide. Following uracil-DNA glycosylase treatment, a first 18-cycle PCR with universal primers M1SS and BC2_uni_R was performed on all cDNA. The study's own analysis went as follows. Normalization of each sample was performed by random selection of 1 million high-quality reads, each carrying a distinct molecular identifier. Instead of being binned into consensus sequences, reads that shared molecular identifiers were thrown out. MiTCR, run with a Q25 quality threshold and the strictest error-elimination algorithm, handled CDR3 identification, clonotype clustering and error correction. Lower-bound total TCR beta diversity was estimated with a nonparametric unseen species model using Euler transformation. TCRdb reworked the public reads: Q25 trimming with fastp, MiXCR clone assembly, productive beta chains retained. Rows with a matching CDR3 protein are joined into one entry that keeps the most common DNA and genes. The V and J calls were not made by the authors but by TCRdb's processing. The sample profile shows more than 900,000 distinct CDR3 sequences; less than 25% of them were found once. Together, the top ten hold about 0.69% of the sample.

This clonotype was recorded a few times. It has no known antigen specificity. It has no much larger one-base neighbor in the sample; base qualities were not kept. The roughly 42 donors, aged 6 to 90 years, were systemically healthy Caucasian individuals from Russia. Each donor gave ten milliliters of peripheral blood, drawn into EDTA-treated Vacutainer tubes. Ficoll-Paque density-gradient centrifugation was used to isolate PBMCs, with at least 6 million obtained per sample. Total RNA was extracted from PBMCs with Trizol reagent, with at least 5 micrograms obtained per sample. For every donor, an aliquot of PBMCs went through flow cytometry to measure the percentages of naive CD45RAhigh/CD27high T cells. These same data were also listed under a study on T cells of mothers and their children. Drawing on the second study: Nine systemically healthy Caucasian individuals served as donors, namely three mothers together with their six children. cDNA synthesis consumed the entire amount of extracted RNA, loaded at 1.5 ug RNA in each 15 ul reaction. In the second PCR, the M1S primer introduced both the sample barcodes and 2-4 random nucleotides. Over 9.5 million TCR beta CDR3 reads were obtained for each mother, and 2.7 million or so reads were obtained for each child. Thymic selection shapes the output of TCR recombination in a similar way in related and unrelated pairs, and inherited differences have a minor effect. Normalized repertoire overlap was always found to be slightly, but never significantly, higher in related mother-child pairs than in unrelated mother-child pairs. With a sensitivity of approximately 92 clones per million clonotypes, no persistent microchimeric T cell clones were detected. The study used deep NGS to compare TCR beta repertoires of mothers and children, seeking features distinguishing related mother-child pairs from unrelated individuals. Mothers averaged about 40 +/- 4 years of age and children averaged approximately 12 +/- 4 years. Libraries were sequenced on Illumina HiSeq 2000 with 100+100 nt paired-end reads after adapter ligation with NEBNext reagents. To prevent cross-contamination, the mother and child libraries were prepared one month apart and sequenced in separate runs. For each donor, somewhere between roughly 450,000 and 2,100,000 distinct TCR beta clonotypes were identified. Naive TCR beta clonotypes were estimated from low-frequency clonotypes matched to each donor's FACS-determined naive share, without sorting.

The sequenced sample consisted of blood. Here the chain combines TRBV13 and TRBJ1-4; 9 of the junction bases match TRBD1. This TCR was recovered from a girl aged 2 to 9 in good health. The CDR3 is CASSSTGGFEKLFF. The DNA sequence is as follows: TGTGCCAGCAGCTCCACAGGGGGCTTCGAAAAACTGTTTTTT.